This is a list of T cell receptor beta chains from one sample in a study of blood T cell repertoires in COVID-19. Using immunoSEQ multiplex PCR, the repertoire was profiled, and TCRdb retains in-frame clones only, with some absent. The data hold 100,000 to 150,000 clones, with around nine tenths observed a single time. The specimen sequenced was peripheral blood. The source of these receptors is a man aged 55 to 70 with COVID-19, enrolled during active disease. Both conserved end residues are trimmed from each CDR3. Fields, in order: J gene, V gene, CDR3 protein.

>TRBJ1-2|TRBV29-1
SVRTGGEEGYT
>TRBJ1-2|TRBV6-5
ASSDQGRRYYT
>TRBJ1-1|TRBV18
ASSPEGVGTEAF
>TRBJ1-1|TRBV3-1/TRBV3-2
ASSHLTDLEAF
>TRBJ1-6|TRBV6-5
ASTKDNSNSPLH
>TRBJ1-1|TRBV6-6
ASSYYGTGGGLAF
>TRBJ1-3|TRBV19
ASSYGQLSSGNTIY
>TRBJ1-6|TRBV27
ASTHTGIGVDSPLH
>TRBJ1-2|TRBV19
ASSLGGIYGYT
>TRBJ1-1|TRBV6-5
ASSYSIRHLNTEAF
>TRBJ2-5|TRBV24-1
ATSDINRGNYQETQY
>TRBJ2-2|TRBV29-1
STPGQTGELF
>TRBJ1-6|TRBV28
ASSHPDRGLSPLH
>TRBJ2-1|TRBV6-4
ASSEGLAGAGNEQF
>TRBJ1-2|TRBV7-9
ASSLTQGPLEGYT
>TRBJ1-6|TRBV6-2/TRBV6-3
ASSIGWRNSPLH
>TRBJ1-2|TRBV7-2
ASSSQQGDYGYT
>TRBJ1-2|TRBV19
ASTMGLSGYT
>TRBJ1-2|TRBV12-3/TRBV12-4
ASSRSGSGYT
>TRBJ1-2|TRBV7-3
ASSPRQGYGYT
>TRBJ1-1|TRBV19
ASSMGGSTEAF
>TRBJ2-7|TRBV5-5
ASSFVSGGARYEQY
>TRBJ1-2|TRBV11-2
ASRRTGGTYGYT
>TRBJ1-6|TRBV6-6
ASSYSSAAYNSPLH
>TRBJ2-5|TRBV6-5
ASSYLAGDQETQY